The 12 T cell receptor beta chains below all came from one sample that was sequenced in a study of T-cell reconstitution after alpha-beta-depleted transplantation in children. Preparing the TCRbeta library involved the use of unique molecular identifiers. TCRdb reanalysed the PCR reads using MiXCR and keeps one entry per CDR3 protein. Of 500,000 to 650,000 distinct CDR3 sequences in the sample, under 15% were seen once. This material consisted of PBMCs, mostly from graft donor cells, taken 360 days after TCRalphabeta/CD19-depleted stem cell transplant. The source is a male patient between 5 and 17 years old who had a stem cell transplant for acute myeloid leukemia, so the T cells may come from the graft donor.

The table lists this clonotype with many counts. V is TRBV11-1 and J is TRBJ2-3; 12 nucleotides align to TRBD2. The V gene end was trimmed by 1 base and the J gene end by 4 bases; junction bases not matched to a gene: 9. The CDR3 is made up of 18 amino acids. Germline CDR1 is SGHAT and CDR2 is FQDESV (reference sequence). The CDR3 DNA is TGTGCCAGCAGCTTAGAATCCCTTGGACTAGCGGGGTCAGATACGCAGTATTTT. Translating gives CASSLESLGLAGSDTQYF.

This clonotype was seen at least ten times. Its ends do not fully match the called genes, so a read error is possible. V is TRBV7-7 and J is TRBJ2-1; 8 bases are a match to TRBD2. The CDR3 extends over 17 amino acids. Germline V gene lookup returns CDR1 SSHAT and CDR2 FNYEAQ (reference sequence). This CDR3 is CASSLAPGLGSYNEQFF. As DNA, the CDR3 is TGTGCTAGCAGCTTAGCGCCGGGACTAGGGTCCTACAATGAGCAGTTCTTC.

Only a few counts were recorded for this clonotype. This chain connects TRBV28 to TRBJ2-1; 7 nucleotides agree with TRBD2. The CDR3 sequence is 12 residues long. Germline trimming cut 5 bases from V and 15 bases from J; bases unmatched to any gene: 10. Germline V gene lookup returns CDR1 MDHEN and CDR2 SYDVKM. CDR3 coding DNA: TGTGCCAGCAGTGCGACATCGTGGGAGGGGTTCTTC. It encodes CASSATSWEGFF.

This clonotype was detected ten times or more. The genes are TRBV28 and TRBJ2-7; the match to TRBD2 covers 7 bases. Germline V gene data show CDR1 as MDHEN and CDR2 as SYDVKM. Losses at the gene ends were 2 bases for V and 2 bases for J; bases not matched to a gene: 9. This CDR3 has 16 amino acids. CDR3 sequence: CASSLGPGRAAYEQYF. CDR3 DNA sequence: TGTGCCAGCAGTTTAGGTCCGGGGAGGGCAGCCTACGAGCAGTACTTC.

This clonotype was seen a few times. V usage is TRBV6-2 or TRBV6-3 and J usage is TRBJ2-7, with 11 bases aligning to TRBD2. The ends lost 4 bases at V and 4 bases at J; junction bases unmatched: 12. Germline lookup yields CDR1 MNHEY and CDR2 SVGEGT. The CDR3 length is 17 residues. The CDR3 sequence is CASSLAGGPWSEYEQYF. CDR3 nucleotides: TGTGCCAGCAGTTTAGCGGGAGGGCCTTGGAGCGAATACGAGCAGTACTTC.

This clonotype was detected only a few times. V gene TRBV4-1 combines with J gene TRBJ2-6; no firm D call. Germline V gives CDR1 MGHRA, CDR2 YSYEKL. CDR3 length: 16 residues. With 0 bases removed from V and 2 bases from J, the gap between germline ends came to 8 bases. As DNA, the CDR3 is TGCGCCAGCAGCCAAGACGGGCCAGCTGGGGCCAACGTCCTGACTTTC. The encoded protein is CASSQDGPAGANVLTF.

This clonotype was seen a few times. The chain employs TRBV7-9 and TRBJ2-1; D is ambiguous. The germline gives CDR1 SEHNR, CDR2 FQNEAQ (reference sequence). The CDR3 has 12 residues. Trimming cost V 4 bases and J 7 bases, with 8 bases left between them. The CDR3 reads CASSSPLNEQFF. The DNA for the CDR3 is TGTGCCAGCAGCTCCCCCTTGAATGAGCAGTTCTTC.

This clonotype was detected a few times. The J gene is TRBJ2-7, the V gene TRBV6-2 or TRBV6-3; no reliable D call. Germline lookup yields CDR1 MNHEY and CDR2 SVGEGT. This CDR3 region has 13 residues. V was pared by 5 bases and J by 3 bases, with 11 bases between. The CDR3 DNA sequence: TGTGCCAGCAGTCGTTACTACAACTACGAGCAGTACTTC. Translating it yields CASSRYYNYEQYF.

This clonotype has ten or more counts. The V and J genes are TRBV5-1 and TRBJ2-5; D ambiguous. V lost 5 bases, J lost 4 bases, and 9 bases lay in between. From germline, CDR1 is SGHRS and CDR2 YFSETQ. The CDR3 extends over 12 amino acids. The CDR3 nucleotides are TGCGCCAGCAGTCGCCAGGCAGAGACCCAGTACTTC. Protein sequence: CASSRQAETQYF.

The chain links TRBV29-1 to TRBJ1-4; 10 bases are a match to TRBD1. The CDR3 totals 15 residues. The germline CDR1 and CDR2 sequences are SQVTM and ANQGSEA. Trimming cost V 0 bases and J 6 bases; bases outside gene matches: 4. Here the CDR3 reads CSVEDLDRGHEKLFF. CDR3 DNA sequence: TGCAGCGTTGAAGATTTAGACAGGGGGCATGAAAAACTGTTTTTT.

This clonotype came up a few times. The V gene is TRBV20-1, the J gene TRBJ2-5; D is unclear. CDR3 length: 15 amino acids. V lost 0 bases and J lost 5, with 16 bases in between. Germline CDR1 DFQATT, CDR2 SNEGSKA (reference sequence). CDR3 residues: CSARDVTISPETQYF. The CDR3 DNA sequence: TGCAGTGCTAGAGATGTAACGATTTCACCGGAGACCCAGTACTTC.

This clonotype was counted only a few times. In DNA form, the CDR3 reads TGTGCCAGCAGTACCCGGGGGCGCGAGCAGTACTTC. It specifies CASSTRGREQYF. The chain is built from TRBV12-3 or TRBV12-4 and TRBJ2-7; tentatively, D is TRBD1 or TRBD2 (6 bases each). V gave up 5 bases and J gave up 6 bases, with 11 bases separating them. This CDR3 has 12 residues.